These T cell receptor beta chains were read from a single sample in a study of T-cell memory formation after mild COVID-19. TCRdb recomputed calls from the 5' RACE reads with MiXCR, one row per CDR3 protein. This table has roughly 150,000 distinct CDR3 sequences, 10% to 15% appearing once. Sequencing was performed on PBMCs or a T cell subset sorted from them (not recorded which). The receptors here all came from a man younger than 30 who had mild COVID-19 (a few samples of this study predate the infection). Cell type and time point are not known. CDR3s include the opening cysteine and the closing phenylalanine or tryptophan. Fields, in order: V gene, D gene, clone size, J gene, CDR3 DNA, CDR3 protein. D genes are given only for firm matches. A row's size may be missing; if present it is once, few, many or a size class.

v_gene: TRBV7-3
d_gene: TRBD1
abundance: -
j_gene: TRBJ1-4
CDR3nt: TGTGCCAGCAGCCGGACAGGGAGGGATAATGAAAAACTGTTTTTT
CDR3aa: CASSRTGRDNEKLFF

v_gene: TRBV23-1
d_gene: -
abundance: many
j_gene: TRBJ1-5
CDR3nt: TGCGCCAGCATTCAGCCCCAGCATTTT
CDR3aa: CASIQPQHF

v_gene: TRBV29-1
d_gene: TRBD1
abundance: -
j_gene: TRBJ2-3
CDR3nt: TGCAGCCTCTTACAGGGGAGCACAGATACGCAGTATTTT
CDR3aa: CSLLQGSTDTQYF

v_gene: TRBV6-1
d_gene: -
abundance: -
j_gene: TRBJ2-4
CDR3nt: TGTGCCAGCGTGGAGGAAACGGACATTCAGTACTTC
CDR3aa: CASVEETDIQYF

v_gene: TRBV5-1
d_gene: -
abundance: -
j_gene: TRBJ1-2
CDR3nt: TGCGCCAGCAGCCCGGACAGCCGGCCTAACTATGGCTACACCTTC
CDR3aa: CASSPDSRPNYGYTF

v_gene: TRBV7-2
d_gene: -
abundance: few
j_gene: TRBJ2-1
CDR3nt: TGTGCCAGCAGCCCTCAACTAGCTCGGGAGCAGTTCTTC
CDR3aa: CASSPQLAREQFF

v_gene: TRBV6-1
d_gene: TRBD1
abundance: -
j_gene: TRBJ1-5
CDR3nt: TGTGCCAGCAGGACCGGACAGGGGGCCGGACAGCCCCAGCATTTT
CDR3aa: CASRTGQGAGQPQHF

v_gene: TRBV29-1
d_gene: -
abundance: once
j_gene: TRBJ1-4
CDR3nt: TGCAGCGTTGTCCCATTGGCAACTAATGAAAAACTGTTTTTT
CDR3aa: CSVVPLATNEKLFF

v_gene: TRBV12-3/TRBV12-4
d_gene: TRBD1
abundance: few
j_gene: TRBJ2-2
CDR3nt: TGTGCCAGCAGTACCCGGGACAGGAGCCCCGGGGAGCTGTTTTTT
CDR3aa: CASSTRDRSPGELFF

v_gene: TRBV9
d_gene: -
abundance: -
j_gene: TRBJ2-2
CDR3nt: TGTGCCAGCAGCGTATCCACCGGGGAGCTGTTTTTT
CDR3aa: CASSVSTGELFF

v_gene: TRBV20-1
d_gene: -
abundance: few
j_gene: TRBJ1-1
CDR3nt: TGCAGTGCTAGAGAACGGGCGCGGGGAGTATTGGCTTTCTTT
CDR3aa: CSARERARGVLAFF

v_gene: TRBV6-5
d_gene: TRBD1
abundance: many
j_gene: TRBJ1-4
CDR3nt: TGTGCCAGCAGTTATGGAGACAGGGATAATGAAAAACTGTTTTTT
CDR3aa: CASSYGDRDNEKLFF

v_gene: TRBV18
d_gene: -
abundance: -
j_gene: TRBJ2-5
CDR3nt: TGTGCCAGCTCACCAATGGCAGTAGTAGAGACCCAGTACTTC
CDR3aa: CASSPMAVVETQYF

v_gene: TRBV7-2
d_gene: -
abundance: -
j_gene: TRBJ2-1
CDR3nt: TGTGCCAGCAGCCAAGCTAGAGGCTCCTACAATGAGCAGTTCTTC
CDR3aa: CASSQARGSYNEQFF

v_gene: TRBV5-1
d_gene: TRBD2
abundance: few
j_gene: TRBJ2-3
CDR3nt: TGCGCCAGCAGCTTGGCCGAAGCGGGGGGTTACGGAGATACGCAGTATTTT
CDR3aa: CASSLAEAGGYGDTQYF

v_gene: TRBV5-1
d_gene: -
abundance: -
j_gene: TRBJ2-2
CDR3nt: TGCGCCAGCAGCTTGCGCGAGTGGGCGCGGGGCACCGGGGAGCTGTTTTTT
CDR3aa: CASSLREWARGTGELFF

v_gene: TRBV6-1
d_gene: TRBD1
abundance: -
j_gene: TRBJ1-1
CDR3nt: TGTGCCAGCAGGATGGGACAGTGGGTTGAAGCTTTCTTT
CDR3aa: CASRMGQWVEAFF

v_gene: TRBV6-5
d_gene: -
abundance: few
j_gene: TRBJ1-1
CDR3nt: TGTGCCAGCAGTTACTCGTCGCGGGGCCACAGGAGGACTGAAGCTTTCTTT
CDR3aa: CASSYSSRGHRRTEAFF

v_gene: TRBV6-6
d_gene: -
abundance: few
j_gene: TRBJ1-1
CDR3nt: TGTGCCAGCAGTTACTCAGCACAGAACACTGAAGCTTTCTTT
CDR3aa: CASSYSAQNTEAFF

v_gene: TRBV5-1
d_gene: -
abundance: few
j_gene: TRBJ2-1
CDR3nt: TGCGCCAGCACCGGGACCGTAAACTCCAATGAGCAGTTCTTC
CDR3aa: CASTGTVNSNEQFF

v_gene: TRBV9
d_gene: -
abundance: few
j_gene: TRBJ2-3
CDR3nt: TGTGCCAGCAGCGTCGACAGAGTCACAGATACGCAGTATTTT
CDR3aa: CASSVDRVTDTQYF

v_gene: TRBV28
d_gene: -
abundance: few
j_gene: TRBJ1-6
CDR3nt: TGTGCCAGCAGTCGCTCCCGGCAAGGGCTCTATAATTCACCCCTCCACTTT
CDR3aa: CASSRSRQGLYNSPLHF

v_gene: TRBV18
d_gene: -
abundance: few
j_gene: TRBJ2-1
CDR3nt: TGTGCCAGCTCACCACCGGGACTTTCGAGCTCCTACAATGAGCAGTTCTTC
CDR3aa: CASSPPGLSSSYNEQFF

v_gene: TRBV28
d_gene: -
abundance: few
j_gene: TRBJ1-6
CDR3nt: TGTGCCAGCAGTTTTCCGGGACTTACTAATTCACCCCTCCACTTT
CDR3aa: CASSFPGLTNSPLHF

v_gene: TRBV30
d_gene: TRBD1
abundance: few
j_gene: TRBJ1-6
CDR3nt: TGTGCTGGAAGGACAGGGAGCTCCTATAATTCACCCCTCCACTTT
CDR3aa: CAGRTGSSYNSPLHF

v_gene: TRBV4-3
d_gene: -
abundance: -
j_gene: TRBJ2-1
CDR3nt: TGCGCCAGCAGCCAAGATAGACAGGAGGCCTACAATGAGCAGTTCTTC
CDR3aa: CASSQDRQEAYNEQFF

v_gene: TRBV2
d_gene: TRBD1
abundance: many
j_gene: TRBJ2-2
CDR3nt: TGTGCCAGCAGTGAAGGGAACAGGGGGAGCGGGGAGCTGTTTTTT
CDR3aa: CASSEGNRGSGELFF

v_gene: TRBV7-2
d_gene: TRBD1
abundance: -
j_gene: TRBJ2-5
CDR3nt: TGTGCCAGCAGCCTCCCGCGCCACAGGGGGCCACAAGAGACCCAGTACTTC
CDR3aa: CASSLPRHRGPQETQYF

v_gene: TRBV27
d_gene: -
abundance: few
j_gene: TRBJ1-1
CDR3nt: TGTGCCAGCAGTTTACAGGAAGGTAACACTGAAGCTTTCTTT
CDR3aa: CASSLQEGNTEAFF

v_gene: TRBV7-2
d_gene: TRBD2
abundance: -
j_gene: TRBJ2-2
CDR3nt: TGTGCCAGCAGCTCCCGGGGAGCGGGGGGGACTTACACCGGGGAGCTGTTTTTT
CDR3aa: CASSSRGAGGTYTGELFF

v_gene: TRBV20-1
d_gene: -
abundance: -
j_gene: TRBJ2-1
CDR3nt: TGCAGTGCTATTCGGGACCCCTACAATGAGCAGTTCTTC
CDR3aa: CSAIRDPYNEQFF

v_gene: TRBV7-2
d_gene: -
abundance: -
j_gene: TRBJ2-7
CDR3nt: TGTGCCAGCAGCTTAAGGTTCGGACTGTCTTACGAGCAGTACTTC
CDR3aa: CASSLRFGLSYEQYF

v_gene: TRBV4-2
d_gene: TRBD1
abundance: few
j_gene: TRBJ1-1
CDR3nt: TGTGCCTCAGCTGCCCAGGGGGTTGGCACTGAAGCTTTCTTT
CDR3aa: CASAAQGVGTEAFF

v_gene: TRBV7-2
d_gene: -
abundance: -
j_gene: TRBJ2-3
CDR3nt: TGTGCCAGCAGGAGGGAAGATACGCAGTATTTT
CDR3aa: CASRREDTQYF

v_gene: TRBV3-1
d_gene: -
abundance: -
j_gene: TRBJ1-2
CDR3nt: TGTGCCAGCAGCCAAGAAAGGGCTTATGGCTACACCTTC
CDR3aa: CASSQERAYGYTF

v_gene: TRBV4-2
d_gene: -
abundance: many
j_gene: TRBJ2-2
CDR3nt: TGTGCCAGCAGCCAAGAAAGCGGGAACACCGGGGAGCTGTTTTTT
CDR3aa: CASSQESGNTGELFF

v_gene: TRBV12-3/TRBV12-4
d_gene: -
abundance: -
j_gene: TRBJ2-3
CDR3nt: TGTGCCAGCAGTTTGGGGGGCGGGGGAGATACGCAGTATTTT
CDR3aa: CASSLGGGGDTQYF

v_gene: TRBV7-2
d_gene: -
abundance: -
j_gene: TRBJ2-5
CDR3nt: TGTGCCAGCAGCCGGGGCGCGGGGACCCAAGAGACCCAGTACTTC
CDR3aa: CASSRGAGTQETQYF

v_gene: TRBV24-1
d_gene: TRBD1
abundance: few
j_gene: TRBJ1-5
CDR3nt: TGTGCCACCAGTGGCCCCAGGGGACAGGGGCCCCAGCATTTT
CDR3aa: CATSGPRGQGPQHF

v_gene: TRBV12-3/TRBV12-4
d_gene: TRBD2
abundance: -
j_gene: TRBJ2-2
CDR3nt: TGTGCCAGCAGTTTACTAGCGGGGGTGACCGGGGAGCTGTTTTTT
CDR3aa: CASSLLAGVTGELFF

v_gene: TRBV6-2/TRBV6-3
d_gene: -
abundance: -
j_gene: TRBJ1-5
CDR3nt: TGTGCCTGCTCCCTCGGGCGAAGCAATCAGCCCCAGCATTTT
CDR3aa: CACSLGRSNQPQHF

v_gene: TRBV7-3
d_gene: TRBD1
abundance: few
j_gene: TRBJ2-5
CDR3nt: TGTGCCAGCAGCCTAGGGGGACAGGCGGAGACCCAGTACTTC
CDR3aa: CASSLGGQAETQYF

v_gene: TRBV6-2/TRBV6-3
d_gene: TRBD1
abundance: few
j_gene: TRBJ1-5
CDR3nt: TGTGCCAGCAGTTCCAACGGACAGGGCTATCAGCCCCAGCATTTT
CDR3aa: CASSSNGQGYQPQHF

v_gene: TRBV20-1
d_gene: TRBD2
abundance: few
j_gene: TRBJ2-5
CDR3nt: TGCAGTGCTCATCGACCCGGGGGGAACCAAGAGACCCAGTACTTC
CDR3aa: CSAHRPGGNQETQYF

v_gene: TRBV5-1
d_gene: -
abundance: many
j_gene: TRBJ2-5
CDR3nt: TGCGCCAGCACCCTGGCAGGCTCACTTCAAGAGACCCAGTACTTC
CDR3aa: CASTLAGSLQETQYF

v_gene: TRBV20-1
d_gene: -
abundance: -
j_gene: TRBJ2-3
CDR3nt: TGCAGTGCCAGAGCGAGGGTGTCAGGTTGTGATTTT
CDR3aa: CSARARVSGCDF

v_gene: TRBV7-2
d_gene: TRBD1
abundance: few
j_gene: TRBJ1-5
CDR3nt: TGTGCCAGCAGCTTAGTGGCAGGGGGAGGTAGCAATCAGCCCCAGCATTTT
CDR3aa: CASSLVAGGGSNQPQHF

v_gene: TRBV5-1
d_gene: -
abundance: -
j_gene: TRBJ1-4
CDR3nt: TGCGCCAGCAGCTTGGATTACGCAACTAATGAAAAACTGTTTTTT
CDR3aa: CASSLDYATNEKLFF

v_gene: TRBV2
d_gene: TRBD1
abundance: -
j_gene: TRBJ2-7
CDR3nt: TGTGCCAGCCGGGACAGGGGCTACGAGCAGTACTTC
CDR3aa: CASRDRGYEQYF

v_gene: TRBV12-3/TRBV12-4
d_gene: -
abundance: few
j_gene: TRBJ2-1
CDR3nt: TGTGCCAGCAGTTTGTACAGGGCGGACAATGAGCAGTTCTTC
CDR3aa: CASSLYRADNEQFF

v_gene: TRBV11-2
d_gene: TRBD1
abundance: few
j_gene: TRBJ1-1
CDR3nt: TGTGCCAGCAGCTCATGGACAGGGGTGATAAGCACTGAAGCTTTCTTT
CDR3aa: CASSSWTGVISTEAFF

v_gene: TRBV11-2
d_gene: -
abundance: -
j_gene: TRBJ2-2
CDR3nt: TGTGCCAGCAGCATCCGTGCGGGGCCGGGCGGGGAGCTGTTTTTT
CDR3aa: CASSIRAGPGGELFF

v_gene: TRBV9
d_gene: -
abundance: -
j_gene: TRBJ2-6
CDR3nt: TGTGCCAGCAGCCCCCTTGGGTCCGGGGCCAACGTCCTGACTTTC
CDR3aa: CASSPLGSGANVLTF

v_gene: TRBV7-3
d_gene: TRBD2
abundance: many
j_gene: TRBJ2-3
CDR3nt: TGTGCCAGCAGCCCCGGGGGGGCCACAGATACGCAGTATTTT
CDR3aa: CASSPGGATDTQYF

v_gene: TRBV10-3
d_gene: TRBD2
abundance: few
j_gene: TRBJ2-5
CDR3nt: TGTGCCATCAATAAGGAGGGAGGGGAGACCCAGTACTTC
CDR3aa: CAINKEGGETQYF

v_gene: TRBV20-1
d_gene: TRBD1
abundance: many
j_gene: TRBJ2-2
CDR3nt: TGCAGTGCTGCGCGACAGGGATGGAACACCGGGGAGCTGTTTTTT
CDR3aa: CSAARQGWNTGELFF

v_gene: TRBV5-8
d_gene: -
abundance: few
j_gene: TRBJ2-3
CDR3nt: TGTGCCAGCAGCACCGGGACTTTCACAGATACGCAGTATTTT
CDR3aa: CASSTGTFTDTQYF

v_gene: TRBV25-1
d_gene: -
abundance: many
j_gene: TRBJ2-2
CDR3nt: TGTGCCAGCAGGGGGGACACCGGGGAGCTGTTTTTT
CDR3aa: CASRGDTGELFF

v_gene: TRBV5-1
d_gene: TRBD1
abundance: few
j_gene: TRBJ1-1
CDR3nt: TGCGCCAGCAGCCATGCCGGGACAGGGACCGGGACTGAAGCTTTCTTT
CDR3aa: CASSHAGTGTGTEAFF

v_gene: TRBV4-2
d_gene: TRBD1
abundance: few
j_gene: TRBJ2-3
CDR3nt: TGTGCCAGCAGCCAAGACCCGGGACAGCTAAAGGCAGATACGCAGTATTTT
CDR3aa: CASSQDPGQLKADTQYF